This T cell receptor (beta chain) appears in the sequencing data of a study of vaccination effects on CD4 cells after COVID-19. After expansion with viral peptide pools in the ViraFEST assay, antigen-specific CD4+ T cells were sequenced. Having been cultured for 9 to 11 days, the cells underwent CD4+ T cell isolation. As for this clone: The antigen is undetermined.

V gave up 5 bases and J gave up 4 bases, with 15 bases separating them. CDR1 is SGHRS and CDR2 is YFSETQ in the germline V gene. The CDR3 is 14 amino acids. Method: immunoSEQ multiplex PCR; TCRdb's copy keeps in-frame clones and lacks some. The table has tens of thousands of clones, roughly 80% seen once. Sample: CD4+ T cells from PBMCs cultured with HCoV-229E spike peptides, taken before COVID-19 vaccination. This TCR was recovered from a human donor who received a COVID-19 vaccine. The chain joins TRBV5-1 to TRBJ1-1, with D unclear. The CDR3 here is CASSPMGRGTEAFF. The CDR3 nucleotides read TGCGCCAGCAGTCCCATGGGAAGAGGCACTGAAGCTTTCTTT.